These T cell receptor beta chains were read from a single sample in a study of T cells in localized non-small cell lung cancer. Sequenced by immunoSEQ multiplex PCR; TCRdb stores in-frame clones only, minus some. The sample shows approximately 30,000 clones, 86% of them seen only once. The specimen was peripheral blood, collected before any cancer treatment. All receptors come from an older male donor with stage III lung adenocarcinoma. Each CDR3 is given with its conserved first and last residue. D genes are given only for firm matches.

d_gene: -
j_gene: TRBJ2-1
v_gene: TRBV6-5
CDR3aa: CASSYSRYEQFF

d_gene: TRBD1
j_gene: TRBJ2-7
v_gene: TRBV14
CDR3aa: CASSQVKGAKDEQYF

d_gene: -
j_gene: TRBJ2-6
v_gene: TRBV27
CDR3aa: CASRPDRAGANVLTF

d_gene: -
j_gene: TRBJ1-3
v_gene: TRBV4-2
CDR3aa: CASSQVPGTAGNTIYF

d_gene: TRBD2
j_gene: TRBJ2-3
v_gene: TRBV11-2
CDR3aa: CASSLAPTSGVSTDTQYF

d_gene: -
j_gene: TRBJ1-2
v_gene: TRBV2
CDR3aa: CASSEISHPADGYTF

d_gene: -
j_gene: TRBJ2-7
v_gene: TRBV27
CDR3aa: CASSPAGGSYEQYF

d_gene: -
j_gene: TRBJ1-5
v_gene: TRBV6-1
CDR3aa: CASSRLPGQPQHF

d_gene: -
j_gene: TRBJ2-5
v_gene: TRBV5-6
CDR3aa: CASSLGVGGTQYF

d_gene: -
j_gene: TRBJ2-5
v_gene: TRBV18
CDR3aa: CASSPRQGGEETQYF

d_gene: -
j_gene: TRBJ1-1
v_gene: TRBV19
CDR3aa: CASTGYVAEAFF

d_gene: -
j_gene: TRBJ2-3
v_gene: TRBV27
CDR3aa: CATFSYVTSTDTQYF

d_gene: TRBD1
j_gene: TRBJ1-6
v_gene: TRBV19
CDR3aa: CASSIDRGQASSYNSPLHF

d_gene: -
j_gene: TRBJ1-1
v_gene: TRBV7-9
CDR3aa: CASSSFRAADTEAFF

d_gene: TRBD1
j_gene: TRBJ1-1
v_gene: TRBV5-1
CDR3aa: CASRLGYRGRGVMNTEAFF

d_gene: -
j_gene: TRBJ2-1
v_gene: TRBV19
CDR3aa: CASSMFSYNEQFF

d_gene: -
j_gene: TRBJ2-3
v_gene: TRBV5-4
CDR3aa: CASSEAGRRAIYTQYF